These T cell receptor beta chains were read from a single sample in a study of T cells in Graves' hyperthyroidism and ophthalmopathy. From the multiplex PCR reads, TCRdb called clonotypes with MiXCR, one entry per CDR3 protein. The sample carries about half a million distinct CDR3 sequences, around a fifth recorded once. Sequenced: blood. Receptors originate from a woman aged 65 to 85 with Graves' ophthalmopathy. Each CDR3 is given with its conserved first and last residue. A D gene is named only where the DNA matches it firmly. The size entry is marked missing in some rows and otherwise reads once, few, many or a size class.

CDR3: CSARDGSDNSPLHF
DNA: TGCAGTGCTAGAGATGGGTCGGATAATTCACCCCTCCACTTT
D: -
size: -
V: TRBV20-1
J: TRBJ1-6

CDR3: CASSLQLRSGEGYTF
DNA: TGCGCCAGCAGCCTCCAACTGCGGTCAGGGGAAGGCTACACCTTC
D: -
size: -
V: TRBV4-3
J: TRBJ1-2

CDR3: CSAREASGYEQFF
DNA: TGCAGTGCTAGAGAGGCGTCGGGCTATGAGCAGTTCTTC
D: -
size: -
V: TRBV20-1
J: TRBJ2-1

CDR3: CASSLEGRDTQYF
DNA: TGTGCCAGCAGCTTGGAGGGAAGGGATACGCAGTATTTT
D: -
size: many
V: TRBV5-5
J: TRBJ2-3

CDR3: CSANDGPVGPQHF
DNA: TGCAGTGCAAACGACGGCCCGGTGGGGCCCCAGCATTTT
D: -
size: few
V: TRBV20-1
J: TRBJ1-5

CDR3: CASSTPASSGSRETQYF
DNA: TGTGCCAGCAGTACCCCGGCCTCTAGCGGGAGTAGAGAGACCCAGTACTTC
D: TRBD2
size: many
V: TRBV25-1
J: TRBJ2-5

CDR3: CASSLGDSTQYF
DNA: TGTGCCAGCAGCTTAGGGGACTCTACCCAGTACTTC
D: -
size: many
V: TRBV7-2
J: TRBJ2-5

CDR3: CASRTQGSNTEAFF
DNA: TGTGCCAGCCGGACACAGGGATCGAACACTGAAGCTTTCTTT
D: -
size: many
V: TRBV12-3/TRBV12-4
J: TRBJ1-1

CDR3: CSARGGAGEKLFF
DNA: TGCAGTGCTAGGGGGGGGGCCGGAGAAAAACTGTTTTTT
D: -
size: few
V: TRBV20-1
J: TRBJ1-4

CDR3: CASSVGDRRVNEQFF
DNA: TGCGCCAGCAGCGTTGGAGACAGGCGAGTCAATGAGCAGTTCTTC
D: -
size: -
V: TRBV5-1
J: TRBJ2-1